This T cell receptor (beta chain) was sequenced during a study of T cells after yellow fever vaccination. Researchers made TCR cDNA using 5'RACE template switching, and this step added a universal primer site and UMIs. TCRdb processed the 5' RACE reads anew with MiXCR; each CDR3 protein has one entry. The sample lists 200,000 to 300,000 distinct CDR3 sequences, 10% to 15% seen once, with less than 0.55% in the top ten. Germline lookup yields CDR1 DFQATT and CDR2 SNEGSKA (reference sequence). Trimming took off 3 bases at V and 2 bases at J, with 10 bases between the two ends. This CDR3 is 13 amino acids long. This clonotype has a handful of counts. Its specificity is unknown. Points from the study as a whole: Researchers cautioned that FACS-sorted repertoires could harbor abundant clonotypes contaminating from the bulk population. Clones from primary vaccination mostly reappeared after the booster (around 96% CD4, just over 85% CD8). By day 5 rather than day 15, the secondary response had peaked, though it was weaker.

This receptor was obtained from a man younger than 40 who received the YFV17D yellow fever vaccine. The chain carries TRBV20-1 and TRBJ1-1, with D perhaps matching TRBD1 (5 bases). Material: CD4+ T cells sorted from PBMCs, obtained 45 days after the yellow fever booster vaccination. DNA of the CDR3: TGCAGTGCTAGGGTAGGGGACAACACTGAAGCTTTCTTT. Protein: CSARVGDNTEAFF.